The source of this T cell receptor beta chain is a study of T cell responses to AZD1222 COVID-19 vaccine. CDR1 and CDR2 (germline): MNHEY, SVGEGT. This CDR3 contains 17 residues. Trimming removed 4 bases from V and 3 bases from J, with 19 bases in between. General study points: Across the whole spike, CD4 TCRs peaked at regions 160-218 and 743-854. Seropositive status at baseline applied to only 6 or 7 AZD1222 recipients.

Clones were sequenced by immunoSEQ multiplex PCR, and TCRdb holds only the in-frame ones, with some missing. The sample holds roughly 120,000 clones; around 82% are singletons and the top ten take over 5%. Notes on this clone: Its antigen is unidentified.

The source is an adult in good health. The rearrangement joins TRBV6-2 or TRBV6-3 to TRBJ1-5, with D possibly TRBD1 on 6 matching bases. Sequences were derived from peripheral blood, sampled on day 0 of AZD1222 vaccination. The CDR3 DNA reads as TGTGCCAGCAGTTCACCGGCGGACAGCACCTTCAATCAGCCCCAGCATTTT. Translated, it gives CASSSPADSTFNQPQHF.